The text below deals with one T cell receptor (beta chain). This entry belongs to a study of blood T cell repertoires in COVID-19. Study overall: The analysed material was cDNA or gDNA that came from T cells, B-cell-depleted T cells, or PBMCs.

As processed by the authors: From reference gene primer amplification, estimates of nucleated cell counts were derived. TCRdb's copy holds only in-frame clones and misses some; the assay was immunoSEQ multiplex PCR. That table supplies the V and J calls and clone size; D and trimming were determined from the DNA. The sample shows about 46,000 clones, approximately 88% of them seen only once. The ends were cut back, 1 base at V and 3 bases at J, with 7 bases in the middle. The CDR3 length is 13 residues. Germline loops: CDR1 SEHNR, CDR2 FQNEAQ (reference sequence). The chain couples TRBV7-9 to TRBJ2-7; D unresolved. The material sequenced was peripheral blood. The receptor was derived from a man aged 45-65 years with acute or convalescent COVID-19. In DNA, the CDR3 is TGTGCCAGCAGCTTAGAAGAGAACTACGAGCAGTACTTC. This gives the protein CASSLEENYEQYF.